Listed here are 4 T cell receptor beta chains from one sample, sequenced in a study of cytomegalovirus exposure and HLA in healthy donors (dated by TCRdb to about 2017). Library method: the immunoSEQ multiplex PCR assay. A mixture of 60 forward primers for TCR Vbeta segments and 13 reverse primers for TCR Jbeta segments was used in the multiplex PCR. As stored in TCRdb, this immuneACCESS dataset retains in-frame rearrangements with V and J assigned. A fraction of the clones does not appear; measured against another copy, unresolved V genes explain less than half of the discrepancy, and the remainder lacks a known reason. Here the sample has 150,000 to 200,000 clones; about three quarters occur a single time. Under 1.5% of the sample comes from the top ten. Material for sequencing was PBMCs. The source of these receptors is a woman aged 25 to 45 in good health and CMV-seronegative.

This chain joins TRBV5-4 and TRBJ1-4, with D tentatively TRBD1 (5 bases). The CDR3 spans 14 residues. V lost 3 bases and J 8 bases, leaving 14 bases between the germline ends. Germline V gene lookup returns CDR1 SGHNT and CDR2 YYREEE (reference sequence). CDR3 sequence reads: CASSSGTAGEKLFF. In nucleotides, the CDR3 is TGTGCCAGCAGCTCCGGGACGGCGGGAGAAAAACTGTTTTTT.

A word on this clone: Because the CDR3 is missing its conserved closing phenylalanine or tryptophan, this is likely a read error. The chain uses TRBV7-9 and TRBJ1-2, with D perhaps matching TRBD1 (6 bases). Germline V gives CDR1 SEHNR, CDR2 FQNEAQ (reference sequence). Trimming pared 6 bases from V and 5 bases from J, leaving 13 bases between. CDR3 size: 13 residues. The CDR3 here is CASRPGQGYGYTS. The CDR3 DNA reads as TGTGCCAGCAGGCCGGGGCAGGGGTATGGCTACACCTCC.

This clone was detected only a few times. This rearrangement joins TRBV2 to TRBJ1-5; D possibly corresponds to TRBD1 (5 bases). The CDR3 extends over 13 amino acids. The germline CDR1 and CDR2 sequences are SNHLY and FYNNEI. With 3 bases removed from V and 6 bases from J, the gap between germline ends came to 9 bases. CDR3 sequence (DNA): TGTGCCAGCAGTGAGGACAAGAGTCAGCCCCAGCATTTT. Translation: CASSEDKSQPQHF.

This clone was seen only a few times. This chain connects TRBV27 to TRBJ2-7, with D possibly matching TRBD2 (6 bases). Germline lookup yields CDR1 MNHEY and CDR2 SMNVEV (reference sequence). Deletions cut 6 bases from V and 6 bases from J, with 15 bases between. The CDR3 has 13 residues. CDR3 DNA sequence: TGTGCCAGCAGCCCTACCGGGGGTTTCGAGCAGTACTTC. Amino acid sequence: CASSPTGGFEQYF.